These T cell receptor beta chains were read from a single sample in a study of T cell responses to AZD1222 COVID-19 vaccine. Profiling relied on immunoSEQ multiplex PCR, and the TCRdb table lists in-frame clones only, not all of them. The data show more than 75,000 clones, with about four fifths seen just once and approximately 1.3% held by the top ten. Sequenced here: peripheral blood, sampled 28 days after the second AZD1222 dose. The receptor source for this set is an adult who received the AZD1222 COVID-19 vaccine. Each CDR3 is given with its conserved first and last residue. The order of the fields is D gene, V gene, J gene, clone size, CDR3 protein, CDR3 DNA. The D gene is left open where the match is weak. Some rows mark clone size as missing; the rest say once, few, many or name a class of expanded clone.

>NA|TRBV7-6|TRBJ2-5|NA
CASSLSPWEEETQYF
TGTGCCAGCAGCTTATCCCCCTGGGAGGAAGAGACCCAGTACTTC
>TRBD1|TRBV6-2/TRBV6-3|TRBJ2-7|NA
CASSYSSTGDGYEQYF
TGTGCCAGCAGTTACTCTTCGACAGGGGATGGTTACGAGCAGTACTTC
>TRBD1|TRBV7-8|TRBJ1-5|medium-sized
CASSLYDREAQPQHF
TGTGCCAGCAGCTTGTATGACAGGGAGGCTCAGCCCCAGCATTTT
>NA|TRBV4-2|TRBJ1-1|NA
CASSPVLAENTEAFF
TGTGCCAGCAGCCCAGTCTTGGCAGAGAACACTGAAGCTTTCTTT
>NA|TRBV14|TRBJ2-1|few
CASRSTASSYNEQFF
TGTGCCAGCAGATCGACAGCGAGCTCCTACAATGAGCAGTTCTTC
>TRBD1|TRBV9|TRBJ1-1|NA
CASSAGTENTEAFF
TGTGCCAGCAGCGCCGGGACAGAGAACACTGAAGCTTTCTTT
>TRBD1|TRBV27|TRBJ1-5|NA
CASRQGSRSNQPQHF
TGTGCCAGCCGACAGGGGTCGAGGAGCAATCAGCCCCAGCATTTT
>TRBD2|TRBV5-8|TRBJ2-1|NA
CASSLPSGVGNEQFF
TGTGCCAGCAGCTTGCCTAGCGGGGTTGGCAATGAGCAGTTCTTC
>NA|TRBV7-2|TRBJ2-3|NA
CASSSITDTQYF
TGTGCCAGCAGCTCCATCACAGATACGCAGTATTTT
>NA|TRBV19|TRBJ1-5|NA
CASSGGGEYQPQHF
TGTGCCAGTAGTGGGGGGGGTGAGTATCAGCCCCAGCATTTT
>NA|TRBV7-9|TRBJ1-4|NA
CASSLESGPNEKLFF
TGTGCCAGCAGCTTAGAATCCGGGCCTAATGAAAAACTGTTTTTT
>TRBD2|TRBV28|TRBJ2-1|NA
CASSSLSGRALGNEQFF
TGTGCCAGCAGTTCCCTTAGCGGGAGGGCCCTCGGAAATGAGCAGTTCTTC
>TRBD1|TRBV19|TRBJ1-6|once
CASSPDRPNHAAFSYNSPLHF
TGTGCCAGTAGTCCGGACAGGCCTAACCACGCCGCCTTCTCCTATAATTCACCCCTCCACTTT
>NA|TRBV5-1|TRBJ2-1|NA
CASSSGGLLYNEQFF
TGCGCCAGCAGCTCGGGGGGCCTACTCTACAATGAGCAGTTCTTC
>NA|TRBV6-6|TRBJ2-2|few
CASMTGDTGELFF
TGTGCCAGCATGACGGGTGACACCGGGGAGCTGTTTTTT
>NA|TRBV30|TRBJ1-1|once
CAWSARGRMNTEAFF
TGTGCCTGGAGTGCCCGGGGACGGATGAACACTGAAGCTTTCTTT
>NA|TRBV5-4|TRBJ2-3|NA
CASSLGTVRSTDTQYF
TGTGCCAGCAGCTTAGGGACGGTTAGGAGCACAGATACGCAGTATTTT
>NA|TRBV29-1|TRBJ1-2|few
CSVAPHLRPGEGYTF
TGCAGCGTTGCCCCCCATTTACGGCCCGGGGAGGGCTACACCTTC
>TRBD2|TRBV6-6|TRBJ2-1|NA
CASSGLAGAGNEQFF
TGTGCCAGCAGTGGCCTAGCGGGAGCAGGTAATGAGCAGTTCTTC
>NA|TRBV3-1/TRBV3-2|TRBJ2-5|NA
CASSPAGETQYF
TGTGCCAGCAGCCCAGCGGGAGAGACCCAGTACTTC
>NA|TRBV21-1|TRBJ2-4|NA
CASSKGTSWIQYF
TGTGCCAGCAGCAAAGGGACTAGTTGGATTCAGTACTTC
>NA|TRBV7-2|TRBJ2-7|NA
CASSATTFDEQYF
TGTGCCAGCAGCGCCACAACTTTCGACGAGCAGTACTTC
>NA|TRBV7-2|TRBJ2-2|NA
CASSSQGTGELFF
TGTGCCAGCAGCTCTCAGGGGACCGGGGAGCTGTTTTTT
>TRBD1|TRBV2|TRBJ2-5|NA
CASTEQGVPQETQYF
TGTGCCAGCACCGAACAGGGGGTTCCTCAAGAGACCCAGTACTTC
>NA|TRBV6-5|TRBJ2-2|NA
CASSLRRGAGELFF
TGTGCCAGCAGCCTGCGGAGAGGGGCCGGGGAGCTGTTTTTT
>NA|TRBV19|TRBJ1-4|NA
CASSIGQSVRRLFF
TGTGCCAGTAGTATTGGTCAGAGCGTTAGGCGGCTGTTTTTT
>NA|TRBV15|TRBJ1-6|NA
CATSRELGSKPFDNSPLHF
TGTGCCACCAGCAGAGAGTTGGGTTCTAAACCCTTTGATAATTCACCCCTCCACTTT
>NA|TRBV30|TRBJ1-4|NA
CAWSRGRANEKLFF
TGTGCCTGGAGTCGTGGTAGGGCTAATGAAAAACTGTTTTTT
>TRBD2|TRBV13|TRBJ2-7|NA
CASSLDPAGSYEQYF
TGTGCCAGCAGCTTAGATCCAGCGGGGAGCTACGAGCAGTACTTC
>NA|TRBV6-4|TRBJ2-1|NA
CASSAGGGRNEQFF
TGTGCCAGCAGTGCAGGGGGAGGTAGGAATGAGCAGTTCTTC
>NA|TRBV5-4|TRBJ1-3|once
CASSLDGGRGNTIYF
TGTGCCAGCAGCTTGGATGGGGGGCGGGGAAACACCATATATTTT
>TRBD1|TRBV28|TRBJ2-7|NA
CASSLPIWKPGQGENYEQYF
TGTGCCAGCAGTTTACCGATTTGGAAACCGGGACAGGGGGAAAACTACGAGCAGTACTTC
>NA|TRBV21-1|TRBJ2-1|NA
CASSPIRTSVCNEQFF
TGTGCCAGCAGCCCCATCCGGACTAGCGTTTGTAATGAGCAGTTCTTC
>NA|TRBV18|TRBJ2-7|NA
CASSPGTSVYEQYF
TGTGCCAGCTCACCAGGGACATCCGTCTACGAGCAGTACTTC
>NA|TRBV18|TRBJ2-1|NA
CASSPRAEPTEQFF
TGTGCCAGCTCACCACGGGCCGAGCCAACTGAGCAGTTCTTC
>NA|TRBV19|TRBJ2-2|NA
CASTGAANTGELFF
TGTGCCAGTACAGGGGCAGCGAACACCGGGGAGCTGTTTTTT
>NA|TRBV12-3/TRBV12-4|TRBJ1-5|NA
CASSFGGQPQHF
TGTGCCAGCAGTTTTGGGGGGCAGCCCCAGCATTTT
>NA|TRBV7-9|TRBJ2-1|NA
CASSWVGFNEQFF
TGTGCCAGCAGCTGGGTTGGGTTTAATGAGCAGTTCTTC
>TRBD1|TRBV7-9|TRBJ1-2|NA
CASSPSTGGPNYGYTF
TGTGCCAGCAGCCCTTCGACAGGGGGCCCTAACTATGGCTACACCTTC
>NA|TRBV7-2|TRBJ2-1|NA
CASRRPLVGYNEQFF
TGTGCCAGCAGGAGGCCCCTCGTGGGCTACAATGAGCAGTTCTTC
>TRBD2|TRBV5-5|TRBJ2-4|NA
CASSSGLAQNIQYF
TGTGCCAGCAGCTCGGGACTAGCGCAAAACATTCAGTACTTC
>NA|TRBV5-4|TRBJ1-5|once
CASSLEGQGQHF
TGTGCCAGCAGCTTGGAGGGTCAGGGCCAGCATTTT
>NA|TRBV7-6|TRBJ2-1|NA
CASSLAGSSYNEQFF
TGTGCCAGCAGCTTAGCGGGGAGCTCCTACAATGAGCAGTTCTTC
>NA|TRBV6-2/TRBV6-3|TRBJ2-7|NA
CASSYSFLLSGSYEQYF
TGTGCCAGCAGTTACTCATTTTTGCTATCGGGATCCTACGAGCAGTACTTC
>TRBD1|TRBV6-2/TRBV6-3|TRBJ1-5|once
CASSYVGGVRNQPQHF
TGTGCCAGCAGTTACGTAGGGGGCGTGCGCAATCAGCCCCAGCATTTT
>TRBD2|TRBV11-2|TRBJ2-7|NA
CASSPGTSGSFYEQYF
TGTGCCAGCAGCCCGGGGACTAGCGGGAGTTTCTACGAGCAGTACTTC
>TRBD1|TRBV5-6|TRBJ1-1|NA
CASSSEPRGLRNTEAFF
TGTGCCAGCAGCTCCGAACCCAGGGGGCTGAGGAACACTGAAGCTTTCTTT
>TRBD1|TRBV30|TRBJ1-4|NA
CAWRSRTGDDVGEKLFF
TGTGCCTGGAGGTCGAGGACAGGGGACGACGTAGGGGAAAAACTGTTTTTT
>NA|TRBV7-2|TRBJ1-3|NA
CASSRESSGNTIYF
TGTGCCAGCAGCCGTGAGTCTTCTGGAAACACCATATATTTT
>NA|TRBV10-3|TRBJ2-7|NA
CAAGIYEQYF
TGTGCCGCAGGAATTTACGAGCAGTACTTC
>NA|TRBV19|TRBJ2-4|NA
CASSIGVGDGSAKNIQYF
TGTGCCAGTAGTATAGGGGTTGGGGACGGGTCCGCCAAAAACATTCAGTACTTC
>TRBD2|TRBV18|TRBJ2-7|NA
CASTVSGRQGTYEQYF
TGTGCCAGCACTGTTAGCGGGAGGCAGGGGACCTACGAGCAGTACTTC
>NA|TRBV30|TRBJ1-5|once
CAWSVQPYQPQHF
TGTGCCTGGAGTGTTCAGCCCTATCAGCCCCAGCATTTT
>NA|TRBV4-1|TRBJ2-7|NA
CASSLRTGNYEQYF
TGCGCCAGCAGCTTAAGGACCGGAAACTACGAGCAGTACTTC
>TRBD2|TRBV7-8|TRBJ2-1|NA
CASSNRLAPYNEQFF
TGTGCCAGCAGCAACAGACTAGCCCCCTACAATGAGCAGTTCTTC
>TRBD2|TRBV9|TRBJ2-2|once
CASSVSGARTGELFF
TGTGCCAGCAGCGTAAGCGGGGCCCGCACCGGGGAGCTGTTTTTT
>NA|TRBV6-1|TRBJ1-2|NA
CASSDTGSNGGYTF
TGTGCCAGCAGTGACACAGGGAGTAATGGTGGCTACACCTTC
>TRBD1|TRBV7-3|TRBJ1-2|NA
CASSLGTGGWVYGYTF
TGTGCCAGCAGCTTAGGGACAGGGGGCTGGGTCTATGGCTACACCTTC
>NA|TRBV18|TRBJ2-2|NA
CASSPSPGELFF
TGTGCCAGCTCACCTTCGCCCGGGGAGCTGTTTTTT